Below, 18 T cell receptor beta chains from the same sample are listed, as sequenced in a study of response to subunit inactivated influenza vaccine listed by TCRdb under 2018. Library creation used RT-PCR. The instrument given in TCRdb is Illumina HiSeq 2500. TCRdb cleaned the public reads at Q25 with fastp, built clones with MiXCR and kept in-frame beta chains. Entries are consolidated by CDR3 protein sequence, retaining the most common genes and DNA. The sample table holds more than 600,000 distinct CDR3 sequences, of which under 20% were seen once. Roughly 10% of the sample is taken by the ten largest. The material sequenced was PBMCs from blood, taken around 5 days after vaccination. Every receptor here comes from a man over 45 who received an inactivated influenza vaccine. Donor details come from another sample of the same person, matched by shared clones.

CDR3 residues: CSARGDSLTGETQYF. CDR3 DNA sequence: TGCAGTGCTAGAGGGGACAGCCTAACGGGGGAGACCCAGTACTTC. The chain combines TRBV20-1 with TRBJ2-5, with TRBD1 matching 7 bases. Trimming cost V 1 base and J 5 bases; bases outside gene matches: 10. Germline lookup yields CDR1 DFQATT and CDR2 SNEGSKA (reference sequence). The CDR3 spans 15 residues.

J is TRBJ2-3 and V is TRBV6-5; 10 bases fit TRBD1. The germline V gene has CDR1 MNHEY and CDR2 SVGAGI. CDR3 length: 15 amino acids. V was clipped by 2 bases and J by 6 bases; unmatched bases: 5. The CDR3 DNA sequence: TGTGCCAGCAGTTACGGGACAGGGGCTCGGGATACGCAGTATTTT. It yields the protein CASSYGTGARDTQYF.

This clonotype was observed a few times. The rearrangement uses TRBV6-2 or TRBV6-3 and TRBJ2-7; 10 bases align to TRBD1. This CDR3 contains 15 residues. The germline V gene has CDR1 MNHEY and CDR2 SVGEGT. V shed 2 bases, J shed 4 bases, and the junction held 5 bases outside the gene matches. In DNA, the CDR3 is TGTGCCAGCAGTTACCGCCGGACAGGGGGTTACGAGCAGTACTTC. This encodes CASSYRRTGGYEQYF.

J is TRBJ2-7 and V is TRBV20-1; D might be TRBD1 (5 bases). The CDR3 is 12 amino acids. Germline V gene data show CDR1 as DFQATT and CDR2 as SNEGSKA (reference sequence). V was clipped by 0 bases and J by 7 bases, with 10 bases between them. The CDR3 DNA reads TGCAGTGCTAGAGATGCAGGGTGGGAGCAGTACTTC. Protein: CSARDAGWEQYF.

This clonotype was observed a handful of times. This chain links TRBV29-1 with TRBJ2-1; D is undetermined. The V end was cut by 8 bases, the J end by 0 bases, with 14 bases between. The length of the CDR3 is 14 residues. The V gene's germline CDR1 is SQVTM and CDR2 ANQGSEA. The CDR3 region is CSSDSLSSYNEQFF. The DNA for the CDR3 is TGCAGCTCCGACTCCCTGAGCTCCTACAATGAGCAGTTCTTC.

In its sample, this clonotype was seen a few times. This sequence joins TRBV20-1 and TRBJ1-5, with D perhaps matching TRBD1 (5 bases). CDR3 size: 13 residues. Germline assignment: CDR1 DFQATT and CDR2 SNEGSKA (reference sequence). Trimming stripped 7 bases from V and 6 bases from J, with 16 bases between. Here the CDR3 DNA reads TGCAGTGTGGTGGGGCCTTTAAGTCAGCCCCAGCATTTT. Translation: CSVVGPLSQPQHF.

This chain uses TRBV7-6 with TRBJ2-2; 7 nucleotides line up with TRBD1. In germline, CDR1 is SGHVS, CDR2 FNYEAQ. This CDR3 is 14 amino acids long. V dropped 5 bases and J dropped 4; count of bases not matched to a gene: 4. The CDR3: CASSKQGITGELFF. The CDR3 nucleotides read TGTGCCAGCAGCAAACAGGGGATCACCGGGGAGCTGTTTTTT.

This clonotype has more than one count but fewer than ten. V and J are TRBV29-1 and TRBJ1-1; 7 bases align to TRBD1. The germline V gene has CDR1 SQVTM and CDR2 ANQGSEA. CDR3 length: 14 amino acids. V lost 0 bases, J lost 4 bases, and 5 bases stayed unmatched. The CDR3 bases are TGCAGCGTTGAAGAGTCCCGGGACAGCACTGAAGCTTTCTTT. Translating it yields CSVEESRDSTEAFF.

This clonotype was detected a few times. A read error is likely, as this CDR3 ends without the conserved phenylalanine or tryptophan. No DNA is shown, since the ends of the CDR3 on it are uncertain; the CDR3 is the one TCRdb lists. The gene calls are TRBV5-1 and TRBJ2-3; TRBD2 is the table's D call and was not checked against the DNA. Germline-derived CDR1 and CDR2 are SGHRS and YFSETQ. The CDR3 adds up to 13 amino acids, both ends counted. CDR3 in amino acids: CASSLAGLAGVSV.

There are a few counts of this clonotype. This chain uses TRBV12-3 or TRBV12-4 with TRBJ2-1, with D possibly matching TRBD1 (7 bases). The CDR3 loop spans 13 amino acids. The CDR3 bases are TGTGTTACAGGGGACTTCTCCTACAATGAGCAGTTCTTC. Translating it yields CVTGDFSYNEQFF.

The chain is built from TRBV28 and TRBJ2-3, with D possibly matching TRBD2 (5 bases). Germline V lookup: CDR1 MDHEN, CDR2 SYDVKM. Between the trimmed V and J ends, which lost 8 bases and 3 bases, there was a span of 18 bases. This CDR3 comprises 15 residues. CDR3 region: CASRPLADITDTQYF. Written as DNA, the CDR3 is TGTGCCAGCCGGCCCCTAGCAGATATTACAGATACGCAGTATTTT.

This chain links TRBV27 with TRBJ1-1, with D possibly matching TRBD1 (6 bases). Looked up from germline, CDR1 is MNHEY and CDR2 is SMNVEV (reference sequence). The CDR3 is 12 amino acids. The ends were cut back, 5 bases at V and 10 bases at J, with 14 bases in the middle. DNA for the CDR3: TGTGCCAGCAGTCTAAGGGGGGGGGCAGCTTTCTTT. Translating gives CASSLRGGAAFF.

This clonotype occurred a few times. The CDR3 region has the DNA TGCGCCAGCAGCCCCACTATCGGGTCCCTCCACTTT. This sequence encodes CASSPTIGSLHF. The J gene is TRBJ1-6, the V gene TRBV4-1; D gene uncertain. Germline V gene sequence: CDR1 MGHRA, CDR2 YSYEKL. This CDR3 region has 12 residues. The V and J ends lost 4 bases and 14 bases respectively, with 12 bases between them.

This sequence joins TRBV5-1 and TRBJ2-7; 9 positions agree with TRBD2. Germline V CDR1 and CDR2: SGHRS, YFSETQ. This CDR3 has 15 amino acids. The J segment lost 2 bases and the V segment lost 1 base, leaving 4 bases of the junction unmatched. CDR3 region: CASSLRTSDPYEQYF. DNA for the CDR3: TGCGCCAGCAGCTTGAGGACTAGCGACCCCTACGAGCAGTACTTC.

This clonotype was observed at least ten times. The chain combines TRBV10-3 with TRBJ2-1; 8 positions agree with TRBD1. Germline V gives CDR1 ENHRY, CDR2 SYGVKD. The ends lost 3 bases at V and 3 bases at J; junction bases unmatched: 7. This CDR3 comprises 16 residues. CDR3 sequence (DNA): TGTGCCATCAGTGACCCCGGGACAGGACGCTACAATGAGCAGTTCTTC. Its translation: CAISDPGTGRYNEQFF.

Only a few counts were recorded for this clonotype. The rearrangement joins TRBV20-1 to TRBJ2-5; D may correspond to TRBD1 or TRBD2 (7 bases each). The CDR3 runs 13 residues. The germline V and J ends were trimmed by 6 bases and 5 bases, with 16 bases remaining between them. Germline assignment: CDR1 DFQATT and CDR2 SNEGSKA (reference sequence). CDR3 protein: CSARGGTGETQYF. The DNA for the CDR3 is TGCAGTGCCAGGGGGGGGACGGGGGAGACCCAGTACTTC.

This rearrangement joins TRBV29-1 to TRBJ1-2, with D uncertain. CDR1 is SQVTM, CDR2 ANQGSEA, per germline. V lost 5 bases and J 8 bases, leaving 9 bases between the germline ends. This CDR3 has 10 residues. Here the CDR3 DNA reads TGCAGCGTTCGTCAAGGGGGCTACACCTTC. Amino acid sequence: CSVRQGGYTF.

V gene TRBV7-2 combines with J gene TRBJ2-5; 8 bases fit TRBD1. The germline V gene has CDR1 SGHTA and CDR2 FQGNSA. Unmatched junction bases numbered 9, after V lost 1 base and J lost 5 bases. The CDR3 runs 16 residues. The CDR3 loop is CASSLGDRTMGETQYF. The CDR3 DNA reads TGTGCCAGCAGCTTAGGGGACAGGACAATGGGGGAGACCCAGTACTTC. Full variable domain (missing parts from reference TRBV7-2 and TRBJ2-5): GAGVSQSPSNKVTEKGKDVELRCDPISGHTALYWYRQSLGQGLEFLIYFQGNSAPDKSGLPSDRFSAERTGGSVSTLTIQRTQQEDSAVYLCASSLGDRTMGETQYFGPGTRLLVL.